The 2 T cell receptor beta chains below come from one sample, sequenced in a study of CXCR3-negative and CXCR3-positive naive CD8 T cells. General study findings and limits: TRB CDR3s of CXCR3-positive naive cells were more hydrophobic than those of CXCR3-negative naive cells.

No cognate antigen is known for these TCRs. UMI-labeled TRB cDNA libraries were prepared by 5' RACE. From its re-call of the 5' RACE reads, TCRdb lists each CDR3 protein once, without DNA. The table lists fewer than 65,000 distinct CDR3 sequences, with 4% to 5.5% in the top ten. The sample taken for sequencing was naive CXCR3+ CD8+ T cells from blood. Subset specified: CD45RO-CCR7+CD27+CD95- naive CD8+ T cells expressing CXCR3 (TNR3+). All receptors derive from a human donor in good health. Some clones in this sample may be carry-over from other donors' samples.

The V gene is TRBV29-1, the J gene TRBJ1-4. The CDR3 has 15 amino acids. The germline V gene has CDR1 SQVTM and CDR2 ANQGSEA. CDR3 region: CSVVIPTSTNEKLFF. Full variable domain (missing parts from reference TRBV29-1 and TRBJ1-4): SAVISQKPSRDICQRGTSLTIQCQVDSQVTMMFWYRQQPGQSLTLIATANQGSEATYESGFVIDKFPISRPNLTFSTLTVSNMSPEDSSIYLCSVVIPTSTNEKLFFGSGTQLSVL.

The V gene is TRBV7-9, the J gene TRBJ2-3. From germline, CDR1 is SEHNR and CDR2 FQNEAQ (reference sequence). The CDR3 sequence is 15 residues long. CDR3 sequence reads: CASSLGLLSTDTQYF.